A single sample is the source of the 21 T cell receptor beta chains below, sequenced in a study of T cells in tuberculosis. Here immunoSEQ multiplex PCR was the method, and the copy in TCRdb shows in-frame clones only, minus some. In the table there are about 34,000 clones, 90% to 95% of which are singletons. Time point noted: new active TB diagnosis, blood taken before or within 7 days of starting treatment. The sequencing used PBMCs, collected at tuberculosis diagnosis. These receptors were taken from an adult with tuberculosis.

This rearrangement joins TRBV5-1 to TRBJ2-1, with D tentatively TRBD2 (7 bases). CDR3 length: 14 residues. V lost 1 base to trimming and J lost 8 bases, with 13 bases between them. Germline values: CDR1 SGHRS, CDR2 YFSETQ. The CDR3, as DNA: TGCGCCAGCAGCTTGCGGGGGGCAGGGGATGAGCAGTTCTTC. This sequence encodes CASSLRGAGDEQFF.

The CDR3 is CASRGIAGHYEQYF. CDR3 nucleotides: TGTGCCAGCAGGGGAATAGCGGGACATTACGAGCAGTACTTC. The gene calls are TRBV27 and TRBJ2-7; TRBD2 agrees at 8 bases. The CDR3 sequence is 14 residues long. Germline values: CDR1 MNHEY, CDR2 SMNVEV (reference sequence). Losses at the gene ends were 6 bases for V and 4 bases for J; bases not matched to a gene: 8.

The V call is TRBV4-1, the J call TRBJ2-3, with 8 bases identical to TRBD2. V was pared by 4 bases and J by 5 bases, with 5 bases of the junction left unmatched. Germline V lookup: CDR1 MGHRA, CDR2 YSYEKL. The CDR3 is made up of 14 amino acids. CDR3 amino acids: CASSPRRGGDTQYF. CDR3 sequence (DNA): TGCGCCAGCAGCCCCCGTCGGGGGGGAGATACGCAGTATTTT.

The chain has TRBV6-5 and TRBJ2-4; TRBD2 agrees at 11 bases. The CDR3 runs 12 residues. Germline CDR1 and CDR2: MNHEY and SVGAGI. The ends lost 9 bases at V and 6 bases at J; junction bases unmatched: 1. The DNA of the CDR3 is TGTGCCAGTAGCGGGGGGGCAAACATTCAGTACTTC. Translation gives CASSGGANIQYF.

The chain couples TRBV18 to TRBJ1-3; 7 nucleotides agree with TRBD1. V lost 6 bases to trimming and J lost 2 bases; unmatched junction nucleotides: 10. Looked up from germline, CDR1 is KGHSH and CDR2 is LQKENI. CDR3 length: 16 amino acids. In nucleotides, the CDR3 is TGTGCCAGCTCCGCGCCAGAGGGGGCTGCTGGAAACACCATATATTTT. Translation: CASSAPEGAAGNTIYF.

This sequence joins TRBV7-6 and TRBJ2-7, with D possibly TRBD1 on 5 matching bases. Trimming took off 5 bases at V and 2 bases at J, with 16 bases between the two ends. This CDR3 comprises 15 residues. CDR1 SGHVS and CDR2 FNYEAQ come from the germline V gene. In DNA form, the CDR3 reads TGTGCCAGCAGCCCTAGACCTGACAGTACCTACGAGCAGTACTTC. As protein: CASSPRPDSTYEQYF.

The chain has TRBV30 and TRBJ2-7; D perhaps matches TRBD2 (7 bases). There are 14 residues in the CDR3. The V and J ends lost 3 bases and 2 bases respectively, with 14 bases between them. Germline CDR1 reads GTSNPN; CDR2 reads SVGIG (reference sequence). In DNA, the CDR3 is TGTGCCTGGAGGCTACAGGGAGGGACCTACGAGCAGTACTTC. The encoded protein is CAWRLQGGTYEQYF.

The chain recombines TRBV19 with TRBJ2-5, with 7 bases aligning to TRBD2. The J segment lost 7 bases and the V segment lost 5 bases, leaving 7 bases of the junction unmatched. In germline, CDR1 is LNHDA, CDR2 SQIVND (reference sequence). The CDR3 runs 13 residues. The CDR3 DNA sequence: TGTGCCAGTAGTTCAAGGGACTACGTGACCCAGTACTTC. As protein: CASSSRDYVTQYF.

The chain uses TRBV6-1 and TRBJ2-7, with a tentative D call TRBD2 (5 bases). This CDR3 is 12 amino acids long. CDR1 MNHNS and CDR2 SASEGT come from the germline V gene. Trimming removed 4 bases at V and 3 bases at J, with 7 bases between. CDR3 bases: TGTGCCAGCAGTGTCGGGATCTACGAGCAGTACTTC. Its protein is CASSVGIYEQYF.

The rearrangement links TRBV28 to TRBJ2-5; 13 nucleotides align to TRBD2. With 7 bases clipped from V and 4 bases from J, the junction kept 12 bases outside the gene matches. Germline loops: CDR1 MDHEN, CDR2 SYDVKM. The CDR3 covers 17 residues. In DNA form, the CDR3 reads TGTGCCAGCACTGTGGGACTAGCGGGGCGAGGCGGAGAGACCCAGTACTTC. It codes for CASTVGLAGRGGETQYF.

The V gene is TRBV28, the J gene TRBJ2-7; tentatively, D is TRBD2 (5 bases). The CDR3 has 15 amino acids. Germline V gene sequence: CDR1 MDHEN, CDR2 SYDVKM. Trimming took off 6 bases at V and 3 bases at J, with 18 bases between the two ends. The CDR3 here is CASSPDFRRVYEQYF. CDR3 nucleotides: TGTGCCAGCAGCCCGGACTTCCGAAGAGTCTACGAGCAGTACTTC.

J is TRBJ1-2 and V is TRBV19; possibly TRBD1 for D (5 bases). The CDR3 extends over 14 amino acids. Germline CDR1 is LNHDA and CDR2 is SQIVND (reference sequence). The germline V and J ends were trimmed by 8 bases and 5 bases, with 18 bases remaining between them. This chain's CDR3 is CASGAGSSGYGYTF. CDR3 coding DNA: TGTGCCAGTGGAGCCGGGTCCTCAGGGTATGGCTACACCTTC. The complete variable domain, with remaining parts taken from reference TRBV19 and TRBJ1-2, reads DGGITQSPKYLFRKEGQNVTLSCEQNLNHDAMYWYRQDPGQGLRLIYYSQIVNDFQKGDIAEGYSVSREKKESFPLTVTSAQKNPTAFYLCASGAGSSGYGYTFGSGTRLTVV.

This chain links TRBV29-1 with TRBJ2-5; 10 nucleotides align to TRBD1. Germline trimming cut 7 bases from V and 1 base from J; bases unmatched to any gene: 3. Per the germline V gene, CDR1 is SQVTM and CDR2 is ANQGSEA. The CDR3 is 13 residues long. This CDR3 is CSGTGGSQETQYF. DNA for the CDR3: TGCAGCGGGACAGGGGGGAGCCAAGAGACCCAGTACTTC.

This clone appeared once. V gene TRBV5-1 combines with J gene TRBJ2-5; maybe TRBD1 (6 bases). From germline, CDR1 is SGHRS and CDR2 YFSETQ. The length of the CDR3 is 14 residues. V was pared by 0 bases and J by 3 bases, with 9 bases between. The CDR3 region has the DNA TGCGCCAGCAGCTTGGGACGGACAGAAGAGACCCAGTACTTC. Its translation: CASSLGRTEETQYF.

The chain links TRBV19 to TRBJ1-2; TRBD1 is a possible D gene (6 bases). Germline V gene sequence: CDR1 LNHDA, CDR2 SQIVND (reference sequence). This CDR3 spans 14 amino acids. Trimming stripped 1 base from V and 2 bases from J, with 8 bases between. The chain's CDR3 is CASSIGQANYGYTF. The CDR3, as DNA: TGTGCCAGTAGTATAGGACAGGCAAACTATGGCTACACCTTC. Variable domain in full (rest from reference TRBV19 and TRBJ1-2): DGGITQSPKYLFRKEGQNVTLSCEQNLNHDAMYWYRQDPGQGLRLIYYSQIVNDFQKGDIAEGYSVSREKKESFPLTVTSAQKNPTAFYLCASSIGQANYGYTFGSGTRLTVV.

This chain connects TRBV7-2 to TRBJ2-6, with TRBD2 identical over 9 bases. Per the germline V gene, CDR1 is SGHTA and CDR2 is FQGNSA. CDR3 length: 19 amino acids. J gave up 0 bases and V 5 bases, and 11 bases lay outside the gene matches. CDR3 sequence: CASSDESGGPNSGANVLTF. CDR3 in DNA: TGTGCCAGCAGCGATGAAAGCGGGGGGCCCAACTCTGGGGCCAACGTCCTGACTTTC.

This clone has just one count. The gene calls are TRBV7-9 and TRBJ1-1; TRBD1 matches at 8 bases. The CDR3 is made up of 13 amino acids. Trimming at V came to 6 bases and at J to 7 bases, leaving 7 bases not matched to a gene. CDR1 and CDR2 (germline): SEHNR, FQNEAQ (reference sequence). Here the CDR3 reads CASRPGQGIEAFF. The CDR3, as DNA: TGTGCCAGCAGACCCGGACAGGGCATTGAAGCTTTCTTT.

This chain links TRBV4-1 with TRBJ1-1; D is perhaps TRBD1 (6 bases). The CDR3 spans 14 residues. Trimming cost V 5 bases and J 4 bases, with 14 bases left between them. The germline V gene has CDR1 MGHRA and CDR2 YSYEKL. The CDR3 DNA is TGCGCCAGCAGCTTCGGTACAGGGCCCACTGAAGCTTTCTTT. It translates to CASSFGTGPTEAFF.

The chain has TRBV30 and TRBJ2-7; D unresolved. The germline gives CDR1 GTSNPN, CDR2 SVGIG (reference sequence). The ends were cut back, 0 bases at V and 0 bases at J, with 9 bases in the middle. CDR3 length equals 14 residues. CDR3 DNA: TGTGCCTGGAGTGTTCACCTAGACTCCTACGAGCAGTACTTC. Amino acids: CAWSVHLDSYEQYF.

The gene calls are TRBV28 and TRBJ2-6; perhaps TRBD1 as D (6 bases). V was shortened by 9 bases and J by 2 bases, with 8 bases between the two germline ends. Germline values: CDR1 MDHEN, CDR2 SYDVKM. The CDR3 contains 13 residues. For the CDR3, the DNA is TGTGCCAGTTACAGGGCTGGGGCCAACGTCCTGACTTTC. It yields the protein CASYRAGANVLTF. Full variable domain (missing parts from reference TRBV28 and TRBJ2-6): DVKVTQSSRYLVKRTGEKVFLECVQDMDHENMFWYRQDPGLGLRLIYFSYDVKMKEKGDIPEGYSVSREKKERFSLILESASTNQTSMYLCASYRAGANVLTFGAGSRLTVL.

The gene calls are TRBV4-1 and TRBJ1-6; 7 nucleotides match TRBD1. V shed 1 base, J shed 6 bases, and the junction held 6 bases outside the gene matches. There are 16 residues in the CDR3. CDR1 MGHRA and CDR2 YSYEKL come from the germline V gene. The CDR3 here is CASSQVAGTVNSPLHF. The DNA for the CDR3 is TGCGCCAGCAGCCAAGTCGCCGGGACAGTTAATTCACCCCTCCACTTT.